This note documents a single T cell receptor (beta chain) sequence. The target antigen is unknown. This sample is drawn from a study of liver allograft versus peripheral blood T cells. Study at large: The authors compared T cell receptor repertoires in transplanted livers with recipients' peripheral blood repertoires.

TCRdb fed the reads into MiXCR, producing one record per CDR3 protein. This sample has about 14,000 distinct CDR3 sequences, with approximately 17% found just once. Trimming cost V 1 base and J 3 bases, with 12 bases left between them. The V gene's germline CDR1 is MDHEN and CDR2 SYDVKM. This CDR3 is 15 amino acids long. Study outcomes and limitations: Reports indicated that T cell receptor repertoires inside liver allografts differed from those in peripheral blood.

The rearrangement joins TRBV28 to TRBJ2-5; possible D gene TRBD2, 6 bases. The source of this sequence is a human patient who had a liver transplant. Some of these T cells may belong to the graft donor. Here the CDR3 DNA reads TGTGCCAGCAGTTTATCCCCGGGAGAAGAAGAGACCCAGTACTTC. It is translated as CASSLSPGEEETQYF.